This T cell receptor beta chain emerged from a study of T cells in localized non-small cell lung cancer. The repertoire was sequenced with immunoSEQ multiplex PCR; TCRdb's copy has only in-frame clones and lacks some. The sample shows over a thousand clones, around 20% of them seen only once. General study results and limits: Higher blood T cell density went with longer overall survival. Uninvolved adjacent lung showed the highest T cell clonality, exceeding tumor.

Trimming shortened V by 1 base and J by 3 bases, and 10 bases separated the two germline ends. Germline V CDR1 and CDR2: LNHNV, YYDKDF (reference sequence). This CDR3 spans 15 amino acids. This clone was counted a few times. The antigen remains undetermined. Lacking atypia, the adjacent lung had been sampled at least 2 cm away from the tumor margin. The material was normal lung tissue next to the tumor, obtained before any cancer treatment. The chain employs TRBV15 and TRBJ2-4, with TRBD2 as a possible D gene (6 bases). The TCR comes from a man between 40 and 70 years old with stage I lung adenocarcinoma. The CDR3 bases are TGTGCCACCAGCAGAGTCGAGGACTACAAAAACATTCAGTACTTC. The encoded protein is CATSRVEDYKNIQYF.